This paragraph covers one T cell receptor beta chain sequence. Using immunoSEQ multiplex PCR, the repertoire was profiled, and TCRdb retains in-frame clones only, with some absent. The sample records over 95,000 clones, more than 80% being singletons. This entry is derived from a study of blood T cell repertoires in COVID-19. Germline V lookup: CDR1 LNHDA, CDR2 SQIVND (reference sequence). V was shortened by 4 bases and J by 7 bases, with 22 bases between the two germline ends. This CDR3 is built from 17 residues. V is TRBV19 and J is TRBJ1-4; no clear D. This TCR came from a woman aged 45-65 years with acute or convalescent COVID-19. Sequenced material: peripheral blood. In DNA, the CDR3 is TGTGCCAGTAGTAACCCCCTTTTGACGCCTGAGGGTGAAAAACTGTTTTTT. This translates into CASSNPLLTPEGEKLFF.